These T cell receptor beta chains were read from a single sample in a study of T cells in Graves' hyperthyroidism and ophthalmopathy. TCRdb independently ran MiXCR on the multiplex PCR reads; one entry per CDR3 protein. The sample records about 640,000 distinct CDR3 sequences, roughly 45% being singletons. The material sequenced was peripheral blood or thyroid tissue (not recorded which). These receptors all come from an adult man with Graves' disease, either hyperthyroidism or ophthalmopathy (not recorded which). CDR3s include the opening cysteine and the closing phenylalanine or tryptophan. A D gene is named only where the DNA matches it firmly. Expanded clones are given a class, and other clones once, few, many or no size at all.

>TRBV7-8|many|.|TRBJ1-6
TGTGCCAGCAGCTTAGGGACAGTCCGATCACCCCTCCACTTT
CASSLGTVRSPLHF
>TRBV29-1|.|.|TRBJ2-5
TGCAGCGTTGTCTCCGGGGTGGGGGAGACCCAGTACTTC
CSVVSGVGETQYF
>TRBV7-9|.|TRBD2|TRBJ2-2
TGTGCCAGCAGCTCCCAAACTAGCGGGGTGAACACCGGGGAGCTGTTTTTT
CASSSQTSGVNTGELFF
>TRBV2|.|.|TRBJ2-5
TGTGCCAGCAGCCACTCGACCCAGTACTTC
CASSHSTQYF
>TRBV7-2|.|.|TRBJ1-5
TGTGCCAGCAGCTTAGAGGACGTTAGGAGCAATCAGCCCCAGCATTTT
CASSLEDVRSNQPQHF
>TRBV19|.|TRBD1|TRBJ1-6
TGTGCCAGTAGTATCGGGCAGGGGGCAAACAATAATTCACCCCTCCACTTT
CASSIGQGANNNSPLHF
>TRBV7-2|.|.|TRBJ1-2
TGTGCCAGCAGTCCCGGACCGGGGGCTAACTATGGCTACACCTTC
CASSPGPGANYGYTF
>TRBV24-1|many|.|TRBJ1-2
TGTGCCACCAGTTCAGGGGACTATGGCTACACCTTC
CATSSGDYGYTF
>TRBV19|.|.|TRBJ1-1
TGTGCCAGTAGTATGCTGGACACTGAAGCTTTCTTT
CASSMLDTEAFF
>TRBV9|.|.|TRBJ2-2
TGTGCCAGATCCTTGGCGGGAATCACCGGGGAGCTGTTTTTT
CARSLAGITGELFF
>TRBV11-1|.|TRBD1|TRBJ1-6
TGTGCCAGCAGTCTAGGACAGGGGGCGAGATCTAATTCACCCCTCCACTTT
CASSLGQGARSNSPLHF
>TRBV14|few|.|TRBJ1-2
TGTGCCAGCTCACTCGGAGCCACCAACTATGGCTACACCTTC
CASSLGATNYGYTF
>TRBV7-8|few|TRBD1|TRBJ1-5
TGTGCCAGCAGTCCGACCACGGGACAGTCGAATCAGCCCCAGCATTTT
CASSPTTGQSNQPQHF
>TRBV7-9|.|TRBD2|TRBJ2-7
TGTGCCAGCAGCCCGAACGGACTAGCGAGGAGCTCCTACGAGCAGTACTTC
CASSPNGLARSSYEQYF
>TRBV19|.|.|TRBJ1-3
TGTGCCAGTAGCCTAGCTCCGGGACGGACCTCTGGAAACACCATATATTTT
CASSLAPGRTSGNTIYF
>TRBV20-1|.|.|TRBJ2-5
TGCAGTGCTAGAGGACAGCGCGGGGCCCAGTACTTC
CSARGQRGAQYF
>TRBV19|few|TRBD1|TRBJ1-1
TGTGCCAGTAGGAGGGACAGGGAGACCACTGAAGCTTTCTTT
CASRRDRETTEAFF
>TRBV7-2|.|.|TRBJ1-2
TGTGCCAGCAGCCCAGGGCTAGCGGGAGGGCAGGGGATGGTTAGCTATGGCTACACCTTC
CASSPGLAGGQGMVSYGYTF
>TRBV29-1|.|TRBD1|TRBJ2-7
TGCAGCGTTGAAGATGGGACAGTCTACGAGCAGTACTTC
CSVEDGTVYEQYF
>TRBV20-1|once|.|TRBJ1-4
TGCAGTGCTAGAGGTTTCGACAGGCGAACTAATGAAAAACTGTTTTTT
CSARGFDRRTNEKLFF
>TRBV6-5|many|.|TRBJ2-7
TGTGCCTGTGAGCAAGGAGGCGAGCAGTACTTC
CACEQGGEQYF
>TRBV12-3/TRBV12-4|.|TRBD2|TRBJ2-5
TGTGCCAGCAGTGCCACTAGCGGGAGGGCCGCGCTCGCGGAGACCCAGTACTTC
CASSATSGRAALAETQYF
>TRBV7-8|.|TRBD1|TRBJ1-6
TGTGCCAGCAGCTTAGAGCCGGCGAAGGGGGCTGGATCACCCCTCCACTTT
CASSLEPAKGAGSPLHF
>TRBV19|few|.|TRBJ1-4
TGTGCCAGTAGTACCGCAGCCCCCGCTAATGAAAAACTGTTTTTT
CASSTAAPANEKLFF
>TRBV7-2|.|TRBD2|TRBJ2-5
TGCGCCAGCAGCTTAGCGCGCGGGGGGGGCCTAGAGACCCAGTACTTC
CASSLARGGGLETQYF
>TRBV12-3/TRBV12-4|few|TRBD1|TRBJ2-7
TGTGCCAGCTCACCAGGGACAGGAAGACCCTACGAGCAGTACTTC
CASSPGTGRPYEQYF
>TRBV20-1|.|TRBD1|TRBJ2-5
TGCAGTGCTTACGACAGGGGTCAAGAGACCCAGTACTTC
CSAYDRGQETQYF
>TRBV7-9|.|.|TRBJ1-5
TGTGCCAGCAGCCAAGCCGTACAGGGTTCCAATCAGCCCCAGCATTTT
CASSQAVQGSNQPQHF
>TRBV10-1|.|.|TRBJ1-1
TGCGCCAGCAGTGACGGGGGTTTAAACACTGAAGCTTTCTTT
CASSDGGLNTEAFF
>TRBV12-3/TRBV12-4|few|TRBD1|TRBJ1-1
TGTGCCAGCAGGGGACAGGGTGGGTCGAACACTGAAGCTTTCTTT
CASRGQGGSNTEAFF
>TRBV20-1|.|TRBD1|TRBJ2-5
TGCAGTGCGGGACAGGGGACCCGAGAGACCCAGTACTTC
CSAGQGTRETQYF
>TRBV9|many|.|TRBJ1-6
TGTGCCAGCAGCCCGGACGGGACACCTAATTCACCCCTCCACTTT
CASSPDGTPNSPLHF
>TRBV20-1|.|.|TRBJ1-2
TGCAGTGCTAGAGCGGCCGCCCAGACATCCTATGGCTACACCTTC
CSARAAAQTSYGYTF
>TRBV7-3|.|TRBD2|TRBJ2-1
TGTGCCAGCAGCCTGGGACTAGCGGGCAATGAGCAGTTCTTC
CASSLGLAGNEQFF
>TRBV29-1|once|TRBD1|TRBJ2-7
TGCAGCGTTGGTCGGGACAGGGCTTACGAGCAGTACTTC
CSVGRDRAYEQYF
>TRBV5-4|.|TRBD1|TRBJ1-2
TGTGCCAGCAGCTTGGGACAGGGACAAGGGGGCTACACCTTC
CASSLGQGQGGYTF
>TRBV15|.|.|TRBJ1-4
TGTGCCACCAGCAGAAGGACTAGCGGGAGTGAGGAAAAACTGTTTTTT
CATSRRTSGSEEKLFF
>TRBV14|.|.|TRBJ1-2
TGTGCCAGCAGCCAAGATACCAGCTATGGCTACACCTTC
CASSQDTSYGYTF
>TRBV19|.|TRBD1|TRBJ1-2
TGTGGCAGTAGTATAAGACAGGGGAACTATGGCTACACCTTC
CGSSIRQGNYGYTF
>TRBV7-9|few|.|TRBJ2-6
TGTGCCAGCAGCTTAGCCCCCGTCCGGAGTACTTCTGGGGCCAACGTCCTGACTTTC
CASSLAPVRSTSGANVLTF
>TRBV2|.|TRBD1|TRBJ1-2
TGTGCCAGCAGTTCGGGACAGGGGGAGGACTACTATGGCTACACCTTC
CASSSGQGEDYYGYTF
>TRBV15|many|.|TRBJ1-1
TGTGCCACCAGCAGGGGGTACGGGGGGCGCGACACTGAAGCTTTCTTT
CATSRGYGGRDTEAFF
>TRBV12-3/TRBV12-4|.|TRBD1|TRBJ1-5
TGTGCCAGCAGAAAGGGACAGCTGAATCAGCCCCAGCATTTT
CASRKGQLNQPQHF
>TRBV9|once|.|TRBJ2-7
TGTGCCAGCAGTACCCCGGGACTTGGCTACGAGCAGTACTTC
CASSTPGLGYEQYF
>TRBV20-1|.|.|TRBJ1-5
TGCAGTCCTATCCGGGGCCTCAATCAGCCCCAGCATTTT
CSPIRGLNQPQHF